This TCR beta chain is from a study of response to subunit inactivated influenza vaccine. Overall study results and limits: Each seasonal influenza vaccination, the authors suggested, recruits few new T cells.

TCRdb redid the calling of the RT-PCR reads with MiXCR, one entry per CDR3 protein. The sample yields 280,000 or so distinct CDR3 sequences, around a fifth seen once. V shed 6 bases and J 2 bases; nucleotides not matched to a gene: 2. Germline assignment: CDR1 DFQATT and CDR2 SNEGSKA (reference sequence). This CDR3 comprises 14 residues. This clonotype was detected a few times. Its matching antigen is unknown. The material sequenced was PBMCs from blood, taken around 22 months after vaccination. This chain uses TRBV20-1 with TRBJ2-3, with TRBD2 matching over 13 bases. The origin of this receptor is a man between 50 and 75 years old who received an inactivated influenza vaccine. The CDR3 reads CSAGLAGLTDTQYF. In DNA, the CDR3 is TGCAGTGCGGGACTAGCGGGGCTCACAGATACGCAGTATTTT.